This is a list of T cell receptor beta chains from one sample in a study of cytomegalovirus exposure and HLA in healthy donors. Profiled with immunoSEQ multiplex PCR; TCRdb holds only in-frame clones, not every one. The sample lists some 130,000 clones, roughly two thirds occurring once. What was sequenced was PBMCs. Receptor source: a woman aged 40-49 years in good health and CMV-seronegative. CDR3s include the opening cysteine and the closing phenylalanine or tryptophan. Each record gives: clone size, J gene, V gene, D gene, CDR3 protein, CDR3 DNA. A D gene is named only where the DNA matches it firmly. Clone size is shown for a subset of rows, as once, few, many or a class of expanded clone.

size: NA
J: TRBJ2-5
V: TRBV21-1
D: NA
CDR3: CASSKGGTGAETQYF
DNA: TGTGCCAGCAGCAAAGGCGGGACAGGGGCCGAGACCCAGTACTTC

size: few
J: TRBJ2-3
V: TRBV25-1
D: NA
CDR3: CASRSGDTQYF
DNA: TGTGCCAGCAGGAGCGGAGATACGCAGTATTTT

size: NA
J: TRBJ2-1
V: TRBV7-2
D: NA
CDR3: CASSLAGPGRNEQFF
DNA: TGTGCCAGCAGCTTAGCTGGGCCAGGGCGAAATGAGCAGTTCTTC

size: NA
J: TRBJ2-1
V: TRBV5-1
D: TRBD1
CDR3: CASSPDRTSYNEQFF
DNA: TGCGCCAGCAGCCCGGACAGGACTTCCTACAATGAGCAGTTCTTC

size: NA
J: TRBJ2-6
V: TRBV7-2
D: TRBD2
CDR3: CASSSTLGGSSGANVLTF
DNA: TGTGCCAGCAGCTCCACCCTGGGAGGGAGCTCTGGGGCCAACGTCCTGACTTTC

size: few
J: TRBJ1-1
V: TRBV7-9
D: NA
CDR3: CASSSLRGMNTEAFF
DNA: TGTGCCAGCAGCTCCCTCAGGGGCATGAACACTGAAGCTTTCTTT

size: NA
J: TRBJ1-2
V: TRBV19
D: TRBD1
CDR3: CASSIGTGGFSTF
DNA: TGTGCCAGTAGTATAGGGACAGGGGGATTCTCCACCTTC

size: few
J: TRBJ1-1
V: TRBV6-1
D: NA
CDR3: CASSGIQGRNTEAFF
DNA: TGTGCCAGCAGTGGGATCCAGGGCCGGAACACTGAAGCTTTCTTT

size: NA
J: TRBJ1-2
V: TRBV4-3
D: TRBD1
CDR3: CASSQDQGGSEVF
DNA: TGCGCCAGCAGCCAAGATCAGGGGGGTAGTGAAGTCTTC

size: few
J: TRBJ1-1
V: TRBV12-5
D: NA
CDR3: CASGLSGGGEAFF
DNA: TGTGCTAGTGGTTTGTCGGGGGGTGGTGAAGCTTTCTTT

size: NA
J: TRBJ2-5
V: TRBV10-1
D: TRBD1
CDR3: CASSELRDSQETQYF
DNA: TGCGCCAGCAGTGAGTTAAGGGACAGCCAAGAGACCCAGTACTTC

size: once
J: TRBJ1-2
V: TRBV2
D: NA
CDR3: CASYSSAGVGYTF
DNA: TGTGCCAGCTACAGCAGCGCAGGGGTTGGCTACACCTTC

size: few
J: TRBJ1-1
V: TRBV5-1
D: NA
CDR3: CASSLGWTAMNTEAFF
DNA: TGCGCCAGCAGCTTGGGTTGGACAGCGATGAACACTGAAGCTTTCTTT

size: NA
J: TRBJ1-1
V: TRBV6-6
D: TRBD1
CDR3: CASSYRQGAVTEAFF
DNA: TGTGCCAGCAGTTACCGACAGGGGGCGGTCACTGAAGCTTTCTTT

size: few
J: TRBJ1-5
V: TRBV5-6
D: NA
CDR3: CASSELYSNQPQHF
DNA: TGTGCCAGCAGCGAGCTTTATAGCAATCAGCCCCAGCATTTT

size: few
J: TRBJ1-1
V: TRBV5-6
D: NA
CDR3: CASSEGVGEAFF
DNA: TGTGCCAGCAGCGAGGGGGTCGGTGAAGCTTTCTTT

size: NA
J: TRBJ2-6
V: TRBV19
D: NA
CDR3: CASRQDLYSGANVLTF
DNA: TGTGCCAGCAGACAGGACCTATACTCTGGGGCCAACGTCCTGACTTTC

size: NA
J: TRBJ1-1
V: TRBV28
D: TRBD1
CDR3: CASRGQGSNTEAFF
DNA: TGTGCCAGCAGAGGACAGGGATCGAACACTGAAGCTTTCTTT

size: NA
J: TRBJ1-1
V: TRBV29-1
D: NA
CDR3: CSVVSRDSDTEAFF
DNA: TGCAGCGTTGTAAGCAGGGATAGTGACACTGAAGCTTTCTTT

size: NA
J: TRBJ2-1
V: TRBV27
D: TRBD2
CDR3: CASSLVVGLAGSYNEQFF
DNA: TGTGCCAGCAGTTTGGTGGTTGGGCTAGCGGGCTCCTACAATGAGCAGTTCTTC

size: NA
J: TRBJ2-5
V: TRBV11-2
D: TRBD1
CDR3: CASSRLRDRGETQYF
DNA: TGTGCCAGCAGCCGCCTCCGTGACAGGGGGGAGACCCAGTACTTC

size: NA
J: TRBJ1-6
V: TRBV15
D: NA
CDR3: CATSRDRGASPLHF
DNA: TGTGCCACCAGCAGAGACAGGGGCGCTTCACCCCTCCACTTT

size: few
J: TRBJ2-4
V: TRBV6-5
D: TRBD2
CDR3: CASSYTERGNIQYF
DNA: TGTGCCAGCAGTTACACCGAGCGGGGAAACATTCAGTACTTC

size: NA
J: TRBJ1-5
V: TRBV18
D: NA
CDR3: CASSPAGASNQPQHF
DNA: TGTGCCAGCTCACCTGCGGGGGCGAGCAATCAGCCCCAGCATTTT

size: NA
J: TRBJ2-2
V: TRBV4-2
D: NA
CDR3: CASSQDTSRGTGELFF
DNA: TGTGCCAGCAGCCAAGATACTAGTCGAGGTACCGGGGAGCTGTTTTTT

size: NA
J: TRBJ1-2
V: TRBV9
D: TRBD1
CDR3: CASSAFSGQGSYGYTF
DNA: TGTGCCAGCAGCGCGTTTAGTGGACAGGGTAGCTATGGCTACACCTTC

size: NA
J: TRBJ1-1
V: TRBV2
D: NA
CDR3: CASSTHWNTEAFF
DNA: TGTGCCAGCAGCACACATTGGAACACTGAAGCTTTCTTT

size: NA
J: TRBJ2-5
V: TRBV20-1
D: NA
CDR3: CSAPDQETQYF
DNA: TGCAGTGCTCCAGACCAAGAGACCCAGTACTTC

size: NA
J: TRBJ1-2
V: TRBV12-5
D: NA
CDR3: CASGLWLELGGYTF
DNA: TGTGCTAGTGGTTTGTGGTTGGAGTTAGGAGGCTACACCTTC

size: NA
J: TRBJ2-1
V: TRBV2
D: TRBD2
CDR3: CASQGLATNEQFF
DNA: TGTGCCAGCCAGGGACTAGCCACCAATGAGCAGTTCTTC

size: NA
J: TRBJ2-7
V: TRBV4-1
D: TRBD1
CDR3: CASSPEFVGTGIYEQYF
DNA: TGCGCCAGCAGCCCCGAGTTTGTAGGGACAGGTATCTACGAGCAGTACTTC

size: NA
J: TRBJ1-3
V: TRBV7-9
D: NA
CDR3: CSSSPNFDGASSGNTIYF
DNA: TGTTCCAGCAGCCCGAACTTCGACGGAGCCAGCTCTGGAAACACCATATATTTT

size: few
J: TRBJ1-1
V: TRBV7-3
D: TRBD1
CDR3: CASSWTGEGTEAFF
DNA: TGTGCCAGCAGCTGGACAGGGGAAGGAACTGAAGCTTTCTTT

size: NA
J: TRBJ1-1
V: TRBV4-1
D: NA
CDR3: CASSRGVAGTEAFF
DNA: TGCGCCAGCAGCCGGGGAGTTGCGGGCACTGAAGCTTTCTTT

size: few
J: TRBJ1-5
V: TRBV2
D: TRBD1
CDR3: CASSLGQGNQPQHF
DNA: TGTGCCAGCAGCTTGGGACAGGGAAATCAGCCCCAGCATTTT

size: few
J: TRBJ1-2
V: TRBV4-1
D: NA
CDR3: CASRTGQFRPKDGYTF
DNA: TGCGCCAGCAGGACCGGACAGTTCAGGCCAAAAGATGGCTACACCTTC

size: NA
J: TRBJ1-1
V: TRBV10-1
D: TRBD1
CDR3: CASSGSRGPMNTEAFF
DNA: TGCGCCAGCAGTGGGTCGAGGGGGCCGATGAACACTGAAGCTTTCTTT

size: NA
J: TRBJ1-1
V: TRBV4-3
D: NA
CDR3: CASSLGVVLATEAFF
DNA: TGCGCCAGCAGCCTCGGGGTGGTATTAGCCACTGAAGCTTTCTTT

size: NA
J: TRBJ1-1
V: TRBV15
D: NA
CDR3: CATSSSGVTEAFF
DNA: TGTGCCACCAGCAGTTCAGGGGTCACTGAAGCTTTCTTT

size: NA
J: TRBJ1-5
V: TRBV21-1
D: NA
CDR3: CASSKRRPPQDVQPQHF
DNA: TGTGCCAGCAGCAAAAGGAGGCCTCCGCAGGATGTTCAGCCCCAGCATTTT

size: NA
J: TRBJ2-3
V: TRBV6-1
D: TRBD2
CDR3: CASSVRTRQRGGQGDTQYF
DNA: TGTGCCAGCAGTGTACGGACACGACAGCGGGGGGGCCAGGGAGATACGCAGTATTTT

size: NA
J: TRBJ1-1
V: TRBV5-1
D: NA
CDR3: CASSLTISGNTEAFF
DNA: TGCGCCAGCAGCTTGACCATTTCAGGGAACACTGAAGCTTTCTTT

size: NA
J: TRBJ2-1
V: TRBV6-6
D: NA
CDR3: CASDTGEGDEQFF
DNA: TGTGCCAGCGATACTGGCGAGGGCGATGAGCAGTTCTTC

size: few
J: TRBJ2-1
V: TRBV18
D: NA
CDR3: CASSHSRYSYNEQFF
DNA: TGTGCCAGCTCACACAGCCGGTACTCCTACAATGAGCAGTTCTTC

size: NA
J: TRBJ1-1
V: TRBV5-1
D: NA
CDR3: CASSLAQNLNTEAFF
DNA: TGCGCCAGCAGCTTGGCGCAGAATTTGAACACTGAAGCTTTCTTT

size: NA
J: TRBJ1-2
V: TRBV29-1
D: TRBD1
CDR3: CSVMTGFGYGYTF
DNA: TGCAGCGTTATGACAGGGTTCGGCTATGGCTACACCTTC

size: NA
J: TRBJ2-5
V: TRBV2
D: NA
CDR3: CASSDGTKETQYF
DNA: TGTGCCAGCAGTGACGGGACAAAAGAGACCCAGTACTTC

size: NA
J: TRBJ1-2
V: TRBV19
D: NA
CDR3: CASSLSRDKANYGYTF
DNA: TGTGCCAGTAGTCTGTCCCGGGACAAAGCTAACTATGGCTACACCTTC

size: NA
J: TRBJ1-2
V: TRBV7-2
D: TRBD1
CDR3: CASSFQGGYYGYTF
DNA: TGTGCCAGCAGCTTCCAGGGGGGATACTATGGCTACACCTTC

size: NA
J: TRBJ1-3
V: TRBV6-1
D: NA
CDR3: CATSTDLSSGNTIYF
DNA: TGTGCCACCTCAACCGACTTAAGCTCTGGAAACACCATATATTTT

size: NA
J: TRBJ1-6
V: TRBV5-1
D: TRBD1
CDR3: CASSSQGAESPLHF
DNA: TGCGCCAGCAGCTCACAGGGGGCTGAATCACCCCTCCACTTT

size: NA
J: TRBJ2-2
V: TRBV10-3
D: TRBD2
CDR3: CAISQESGGSTGELFF
DNA: TGTGCCATCAGTCAGGAAAGCGGGGGGTCCACCGGGGAGCTGTTTTTT

size: NA
J: TRBJ2-5
V: TRBV5-1
D: TRBD1
CDR3: CASSLGGQGIETQYF
DNA: TGCGCCAGCAGCTTGGGGGGACAGGGAATTGAGACCCAGTACTTC

size: NA
J: TRBJ1-1
V: TRBV11-2
D: NA
CDR3: CASSLEPWTTGEAFF
DNA: TGTGCCAGCAGCTTAGAGCCCTGGACAACGGGTGAAGCTTTCTTT

size: NA
J: TRBJ2-3
V: TRBV6-6
D: NA
CDR3: CASSYVSDTQYF
DNA: TGTGCCAGCAGTTACGTCTCAGATACGCAGTATTTT